The 25 T cell receptor beta chains presented below share a single source sample, sequenced in a study of shared clonotypes between healthy human individuals. Sequenced by immunoSEQ multiplex PCR; TCRdb stores in-frame clones only, minus some. The sample has about 2.4 million clones, 93% seen once. Sequencing was performed on naive CD4+ T cells from PBMCs. Subset of the sample: CD45RA+ positively selected. These receptor sequences come from a man younger than 30 in good health. Some clones in this sample may be carry-over from other donors' samples.

The chain recombines TRBV29-1 with TRBJ2-5; D call uncertain. Between the trimmed V and J ends, which lost 7 bases and 3 bases, there was a span of 12 bases. CDR1 and CDR2 (germline): SQVTM, ANQGSEA. The length of the CDR3 is 12 residues. In nucleotides, the CDR3 is TGCAGCGGGCTGACGGCAGAAGAGACCCAGTACTTC. It translates to CSGLTAEETQYF.

J is TRBJ2-7 and V is TRBV4-1; possibly TRBD2 for D (6 bases). Per germline, CDR1 MGHRA and CDR2 YSYEKL. The CDR3 contains 15 residues. Trimming took off 3 bases at V and 4 bases at J, with 16 bases between the two ends. CDR3 sequence: CASSHPARTMYEQYF. CDR3 bases: TGCGCCAGCAGCCATCCCGCGCGGACTATGTACGAGCAGTACTTC.

The rearrangement joins TRBV5-6 to TRBJ2-7; D perhaps matches TRBD2 (6 bases). V lost 3 bases, J lost 3 bases, and 16 bases lay in between. This CDR3 region has 15 residues. Germline loops: CDR1 SGHDT, CDR2 YYEEEE. The chain's CDR3 is CASSSPGLENYEQYF. Written as DNA, the CDR3 is TGTGCCAGCAGCTCCCCGGGACTGGAGAACTACGAGCAGTACTTC.

The chain uses TRBV10-3 and TRBJ2-7; 13 bases line up with TRBD2. The V gene end was trimmed by 3 bases and the J gene end by 7 bases; junction bases not matched to a gene: 9. The CDR3 is 16 amino acids. The V gene's germline CDR1 is ENHRY and CDR2 SYGVKD. As DNA, the CDR3 is TGTGCCATCAGTGAACTGACTAGCGGGAGGTGGGGGGAGCAGTACTTC. It yields the protein CAISELTSGRWGEQYF.

The rearrangement joins TRBV5-1 to TRBJ2-1; 9 positions agree with TRBD2. The CDR3 is made up of 17 amino acids. With 0 bases clipped from V and 4 bases from J, the junction kept 8 bases outside the gene matches. The germline gives CDR1 SGHRS, CDR2 YFSETQ. The CDR3 region is CASSLDPAGGGYNEQFF. The CDR3 DNA follows: TGCGCCAGCAGCTTGGACCCAGCGGGAGGAGGGTACAATGAGCAGTTCTTC.

The chain recombines TRBV6-5 with TRBJ2-5, with D maybe TRBD1 (5 bases). The CDR3 is made up of 14 amino acids. Germline CDR1 and CDR2: MNHEY and SVGAGI. V dropped 0 bases and J dropped 7 bases, with 12 bases sitting between them. CDR3 region: CASSYSKGPSTQYF. The DNA for the CDR3 is TGTGCCAGCAGTTACTCGAAGGGGCCATCGACCCAGTACTTC.

This sequence joins TRBV5-1 and TRBJ1-3; D is uncertain. CDR1 is SGHRS, CDR2 YFSETQ, per germline. The V end was cut by 0 bases, the J end by 4 bases, with 14 bases between. The CDR3 contains 16 residues. The CDR3 sequence is CASSLGPSSLGNTIYF. In DNA form, the CDR3 reads TGCGCCAGCAGCTTGGGGCCATCCTCTCTAGGAAACACCATATATTTT.

This chain joins TRBV6-5 and TRBJ1-2, with D uncertain. Trimming removed 7 bases at V and 4 bases at J, with 10 bases between. The CDR3 extends over 12 amino acids. Germline values: CDR1 MNHEY, CDR2 SVGAGI. The CDR3 region is CASTDAVYGYTF. CDR3 DNA: TGTGCCAGCACCGATGCAGTCTATGGCTACACCTTC.

The rearrangement links TRBV6-4 to TRBJ2-2, with D unclear. CDR3 length: 16 residues. Between the trimmed V and J ends, which lost 0 bases and 0 bases, there was a span of 8 bases. Germline V CDR1 and CDR2: MRHNA, SNTAGT. The CDR3 sequence: CASSDSSHPNTGELFF. CDR3 DNA: TGTGCCAGCAGTGACTCGTCGCATCCGAACACCGGGGAGCTGTTTTTT.

A word on this clone: Mismatch with germline at one junction end may stem from a read error. The J gene is TRBJ2-1, the V gene TRBV25-1, with TRBD2 matching over 10 bases. The CDR3 is 17 residues long. From germline, CDR1 is MGHDK and CDR2 SYGVNS. CDR3 amino acids: CASSERGSGRAGNGQFF. CDR3 nucleotide sequence: TGTGCCAGCAGTGAAAGGGGAAGCGGGAGGGCCGGAAATGGGCAGTTCTTC. The variable domain in full, completed from reference TRBV25-1 and TRBJ2-1, reads EADIYQTPRYLVIGTGKKITLECSQTMGHDKMYWYQQDPGMELHLIHYSYGVNSTEKGDLSSESTVSRIRTEHFPLTLESARPSHTSQYLCASSERGSGRAGNGQFFGPGTRLTVL.

This clone was counted once. The chain couples TRBV19 to TRBJ2-2, with D possibly TRBD2 on 6 matching bases. The germline CDR1 and CDR2 sequences are LNHDA and SQIVND (reference sequence). Trimming cost V 5 bases and J 2 bases, with 12 bases left between them. This CDR3 has 15 amino acids. The DNA for the CDR3 is TGTGCCAGTAGTTTTCCGGGGGTAAACACCGGGGAGCTGTTTTTT. Translating gives CASSFPGVNTGELFF.

This clone was counted once. The chain carries TRBV7-9 and TRBJ2-5, with 10 bases lining up with TRBD2. The CDR3 contains 17 residues. From germline, CDR1 is SEHNR and CDR2 FQNEAQ (reference sequence). Trimming removed 4 bases from V and 2 bases from J; junction bases left unmatched: 10. CDR3: CASSSRRLAGLQETQYF. The CDR3 coding sequence is TGTGCCAGCAGCTCACGGCGACTAGCGGGCTTACAAGAGACCCAGTACTTC.

The V and J genes are TRBV5-5 and TRBJ1-1; 10 bases line up with TRBD1. J gave up 3 bases and V 2 bases, and 1 base lay outside the gene matches. Germline CDR1 SGHKS, CDR2 YYEKEE (reference sequence). There are 14 residues in the CDR3. This CDR3 is CASSLGTGDTEAFF. CDR3 DNA sequence: TGTGCCAGCAGCTTAGGGACAGGGGACACTGAAGCTTTCTTT.

This chain connects TRBV6-5 to TRBJ1-2, with D hard to call. Trimming pared 2 bases from V and 8 bases from J, leaving 21 bases between. The CDR3 length is 16 residues. The V gene's germline CDR1 is MNHEY and CDR2 SVGAGI. DNA of the CDR3: TGTGCCAGCAGTTACAAAGCCTCGACATCATTTGGAGGCTACACCTTC. It translates to CASSYKASTSFGGYTF.

V gene TRBV19 combines with J gene TRBJ2-7; no definite D call. V lost 1 base and J lost 0, with 7 bases in between. Germline V gene data show CDR1 as LNHDA and CDR2 as SQIVND (reference sequence). The CDR3 runs to 14 residues. The CDR3 nucleotides are TGTGCCAGTAGTATAGGATCCGACTCCTACGAGCAGTACTTC. It yields the protein CASSIGSDSYEQYF.

The chain employs TRBV18 and TRBJ2-2; 11 bases align to TRBD1. Germline CDR1 is KGHSH and CDR2 is LQKENI. CDR3 length: 20 amino acids. The J segment lost 6 bases and the V segment lost 1 base, leaving 16 bases of the junction unmatched. This chain's CDR3 is CASSPLAQGQGANVSGELFF. The CDR3 DNA reads as TGTGCCAGCTCACCACTAGCCCAAGGACAGGGGGCGAATGTATCCGGGGAGCTGTTTTTT.

This clone was seen a single time. The same CDR3 arises from other DNA sequences in this sample as well. The DNA of the CDR3 is TGTGCCAGCAGTTCACCTGGAAACACCATATATTTT. It is translated as CASSSPGNTIYF. The gene calls are TRBV27 and TRBJ1-3; D call uncertain. Germline V gene sequence: CDR1 MNHEY, CDR2 SMNVEV (reference sequence). V gave up 4 bases and J gave up 2 bases, with 3 bases separating them. This CDR3 contains 12 residues.

The chain has TRBV15 and TRBJ2-3; 10 bases fit TRBD2. V shed 4 bases, J shed 12 bases, and the junction held 13 bases outside the gene matches. The germline V gene has CDR1 LNHNV and CDR2 YYDKDF (reference sequence). This CDR3 is built from 15 residues. CDR3 coding DNA: TGTGCCACCAGCACGCTAGCGGGAGAACGGAATGAACAGTATTTT. It codes for CATSTLAGERNEQYF.

This chain links TRBV6-5 with TRBJ2-5; D might be TRBD1 (6 bases). V was pared by 0 bases and J by 5 bases, with 10 bases between. The CDR3 has 14 amino acids. Germline CDR1 is MNHEY and CDR2 is SVGAGI. As DNA, the CDR3 is TGTGCCAGCAGTTACTCGAGGGGGTGGGAGACCCAGTACTTC. Its translation: CASSYSRGWETQYF.

J is TRBJ1-5 and V is TRBV18; TRBD1 agrees at 8 bases. Germline V gene sequence: CDR1 KGHSH, CDR2 LQKENI. The CDR3 covers 17 residues. Unmatched junction bases numbered 13, after V lost 3 bases and J lost 6 bases. CDR3: CASSPANPGQGGQPQHF. The CDR3 nucleotides read TGTGCCAGCTCACCCGCTAACCCCGGACAGGGAGGTCAGCCCCAGCATTTT.

The chain joins TRBV19 to TRBJ1-4; possible D gene TRBD1, 6 bases. The germline V gene has CDR1 LNHDA and CDR2 SQIVND (reference sequence). Trimming removed 7 bases at V and 2 bases at J, with 11 bases between. The CDR3 consists of 14 residues. CDR3 sequence: CASKGGQTNEKLFF. CDR3 DNA sequence: TGTGCCAGTAAAGGGGGGCAGACTAATGAAAAACTGTTTTTT.

V usage is TRBV10-3 and J usage is TRBJ1-1; a weak D match, TRBD1 (6 bases). Germline CDR1 and CDR2: ENHRY and SYGVKD. CDR3 length: 13 residues. V was clipped by 7 bases and J by 1 base, with 10 bases between them. In DNA, the CDR3 is TGTGCCATCACCGAGGGGGGGAACACTGAAGCTTTCTTT. Translated, it gives CAITEGGNTEAFF.

About this clone itself: The same CDR3 also results from other DNA sequences found in this sample. The chain links TRBV7-9 to TRBJ2-3; D is undetermined. Germline loops: CDR1 SEHNR, CDR2 FQNEAQ (reference sequence). The CDR3 is 15 residues long. Trimming took off 3 bases at V and 3 bases at J, with 13 bases between the two ends. CDR3 protein: CASSLGSGRTDTQYF. The DNA of the CDR3 is TGTGCCAGCAGCTTGGGATCGGGTAGGACAGATACGCAGTATTTT.

This clone was seen a handful of times. V gene TRBV4-2 combines with J gene TRBJ1-4; perhaps TRBD1 as D (5 bases). With 1 base removed from V and 5 bases from J, the gap between germline ends came to 14 bases. Germline values: CDR1 LGHNA, CDR2 YNFKEQ. The CDR3 is 16 amino acids. In nucleotides, the CDR3 is TGTGCCAGCAGCCAAGTAGGGGCAACCTTAAATGAAAAACTGTTTTTT. Its protein product is CASSQVGATLNEKLFF.

As for this clone: The sample carries other DNA sequences with the same CDR3. The V call is TRBV28, the J call TRBJ1-6, with D hard to call. CDR3 size: 12 residues. The germline V and J ends were trimmed by 2 bases and 13 bases, with 9 bases remaining between them. The germline gives CDR1 MDHEN, CDR2 SYDVKM. The CDR3 here is CASSLGQSPLHF. The CDR3 region has the DNA TGTGCCAGCAGTTTAGGCCAGTCGCCCCTCCACTTT.